Listed below are T cell receptor beta chains from one sample, sequenced in a study of T cell repertoires and Cas9 in healthy adults. Clones were read by immunoSEQ multiplex PCR, and TCRdb kept only the in-frame ones, dropping some. This sample yields 20,000 to 25,000 clones, of which 80% to 95% are seen a single time; 0.84% belongs to the top ten. Sequencing input: CD4+ effector T cells (CD127+, CD25-, CD137-, CD154-) from PBMCs; culture status not recorded. These receptors all stem from a human donor in good health. Each CDR3 is given with its conserved first and last residue. A D gene is named only where the DNA matches it firmly. Clone size is stated in some rows and not others, as once, few, many or a class when expanded.

d_call	v_call	clone_size	j_call	cdr3_nt	cdr3_aa
NA	TRBV15	NA	TRBJ1-2	TGTGCCACCAGGCTCCGGGAGGGGGGGGGTAACTATGGCTACACCTTC	CATRLREGGGNYGYTF
TRBD1	TRBV5-6	NA	TRBJ2-1	TGTGCCAGCAGATCTGACAGGGATGCCTACAATGAGCAGTTCTTC	CASRSDRDAYNEQFF
NA	TRBV7-9	NA	TRBJ2-1	TGTGCCAGCAGCGCCAAGCCCGAGAAGATGTTGGGTGAGCAGTTCTTC	CASSAKPEKMLGEQFF
NA	TRBV4-2	NA	TRBJ2-2	TGTGCCAGCAGCCAAGTGGGGGCGGACACCGGGGAGCTGTTTTTT	CASSQVGADTGELFF
NA	TRBV4-1	NA	TRBJ2-2	TGCGCCAGCAGCCAATTAACAGACAACACCGGGGAGCTGTTTTTT	CASSQLTDNTGELFF
NA	TRBV18	once	TRBJ2-5	TGTGCCAGCTCACCACAGGGGCAAGAGACCCAGTACTTC	CASSPQGQETQYF
TRBD2	TRBV11-3	NA	TRBJ2-1	TGTGCCAGCAGCTTTGGTATTAGCGGGGGACATGAGCAGTTCTTC	CASSFGISGGHEQFF
NA	TRBV11-3	NA	TRBJ2-7	TGTGCCAGCAGCTCTTTTGGGCTACAGGGTAGCTCCTACGAGCAGTACTTC	CASSSFGLQGSSYEQYF
TRBD1	TRBV11-3	NA	TRBJ2-7	TGTGCCAGCGCATCCCCCACAGGGGGCTACGAGCAGTACTTC	CASASPTGGYEQYF
NA	TRBV5-1	once	TRBJ1-1	TGCGCCAGCAGCTCAAGTTGGGGGGGCGACGGCACTGAAGCTTTCTTT	CASSSSWGGDGTEAFF
TRBD2	TRBV30	NA	TRBJ2-7	TGTGCCTGGAGTCTCCCGGGAGGGCTGAGCTCCTACGAGCAGTACTTC	CAWSLPGGLSSYEQYF
NA	TRBV14	NA	TRBJ2-2	TGTGCCAGCAGCCAAGACAGGGCGGGCACCGGGGAGCTGTTTTTT	CASSQDRAGTGELFF
NA	TRBV25-1	NA	TRBJ2-2	TGTGCCAGCACCTACGGGGGTGGGCAGAGTGGCGTCGGGGAGCTGTTTTTT	CASTYGGGQSGVGELFF
NA	TRBV7-2	NA	TRBJ1-6	TGTGCCAGCAGCTTAGTATGGGGAGGCAATTCACCCCTCCACTTT	CASSLVWGGNSPLHF
NA	TRBV7-5	NA	TRBJ1-5	TGTGTCAGAAGCTTTCCCCCGGGCAGGCCAGATAGCAATCAGCCCCAGCATTTT	CVRSFPPGRPDSNQPQHF
NA	TRBV9	NA	TRBJ2-6	TGTGCCAGCAGCGTAGAAGGCCCGGGAACTGGGGCCAACGTCCTGACTTTC	CASSVEGPGTGANVLTF
NA	TRBV7-9	NA	TRBJ1-1	TGTGCCAGCAGCTCCCCCTGGTCTGAAGCTTTCTTT	CASSSPWSEAFF
NA	TRBV25-1	NA	TRBJ2-5	TGTGCCAGCAGTGAAAGGCAGCAAGAGACCCAGTACTTC	CASSERQQETQYF
TRBD1	TRBV5-1	NA	TRBJ1-5	TGCGCCAGCAGGCCAGGGGGTGATCAGCCCCAGCATTTT	CASRPGGDQPQHF
TRBD2	TRBV5-1	NA	TRBJ2-2	TGCGCCAGCAGCTTAGCGGGAGTCTTCACCGGGGAGCTGTTTTTT	CASSLAGVFTGELFF
TRBD1	TRBV11-2	NA	TRBJ2-5	TGTGCCAGCAGCTTAGCGCCGGCAGGGGGATTGGAGACCCAGTACTTC	CASSLAPAGGLETQYF
NA	TRBV19	NA	TRBJ2-1	TGTGCCAGTAGTATCCTGGGGTGGGATGAGCAGTTCTTC	CASSILGWDEQFF
NA	TRBV19	NA	TRBJ1-1	TGTGCCAGTAGTATAGGGAACGGCCCAGGGGCTTTCTTT	CASSIGNGPGAFF
TRBD2	TRBV5-6	NA	TRBJ2-3	TGTGCCAGCAGCTATGGACTAGCGGTTACAGATACGCAGTATTTT	CASSYGLAVTDTQYF
TRBD1	TRBV27	NA	TRBJ2-5	TGTGCCAGCCGATATGCCGGGACAGAGCAAGAGACCCAGTACTTC	CASRYAGTEQETQYF
NA	TRBV25-1	NA	TRBJ2-4	TGTGCCAGCAGTATCCAAAACATTCAGTACTTC	CASSIQNIQYF
TRBD1	TRBV27	NA	TRBJ1-1	TGTGCCAGCAGGGGACAGGGGAGGACTGAAGCTTTCTTT	CASRGQGRTEAFF
TRBD2	TRBV5-1	NA	TRBJ2-4	TGCGCCAGCAGCTCCGGGGGGGCAGCCAAAAACATTCAGTACTTC	CASSSGGAAKNIQYF
NA	TRBV18	NA	TRBJ1-6	TGTGCCAGCTCACCAAACGTCCTCGGTGGAAATTCACCCCTCCACTTT	CASSPNVLGGNSPLHF
NA	TRBV18	NA	TRBJ1-2	TGTGCCAGCTCACCCATGCTGGAGGCTAACTATGGCTACACCTTC	CASSPMLEANYGYTF
NA	TRBV11-3	NA	TRBJ2-3	TGTGCCAGCAGCCGGGGGGCCAGCACAGATACGCAGTATTTT	CASSRGASTDTQYF
NA	TRBV9	NA	TRBJ2-2	TGTGCCAGCAGCGTAGAAGGTGTTAACACCGGGGAGCTGTTTTTT	CASSVEGVNTGELFF
NA	TRBV10-3	few	TRBJ2-1	TGTGCCATCAGTGAGCTTTCGGGGGGCGAGCAGTTCTTC	CAISELSGGEQFF
TRBD2	TRBV28	NA	TRBJ2-3	TGTGCCAGCAGTTTATGGGGCGGGAGGGGCACAGATACGCAGTATTTT	CASSLWGGRGTDTQYF
NA	TRBV5-5	NA	TRBJ2-5	TGTGCCAGCAGCGCCCTACAAGTGGGGGGAGAGACCCAGTACTTC	CASSALQVGGETQYF
NA	TRBV7-9	NA	TRBJ2-1	TGTGCCAGCAGCCGGAGGGGCGAAAGCTCCTACAATGAGCAGTTCTTC	CASSRRGESSYNEQFF
TRBD1	TRBV5-1	once	TRBJ1-2	TGCGCCAGCAGCTTGGGGGACAGTTCCTATGGCTACACCTTC	CASSLGDSSYGYTF
NA	TRBV29-1	once	TRBJ1-5	TGCAGCGAGACGAGAGGGAGATATAGCAATCAGCCCCAGCATTTT	CSETRGRYSNQPQHF
NA	TRBV4-1	NA	TRBJ2-4	TGCGCCAGCACTCCGGTTGGGCAGGGAAGGAGTGTTAGCATTCAGTACTTC	CASTPVGQGRSVSIQYF
NA	TRBV9	NA	TRBJ2-5	TGTGCCAGCAGCGTAGAGGGGGGGCCTAAAGAGACCCAGTACTTC	CASSVEGGPKETQYF
NA	TRBV19	NA	TRBJ1-1	TGTGCCAGTAGTTATCGGGGGGATCGGACTGAAGCTTTCTTT	CASSYRGDRTEAFF